These 2 T cell receptor beta chains came from one sample sequenced in a study of blood T cell repertoires in COVID-19. Sequenced by immunoSEQ multiplex PCR; TCRdb stores in-frame clones only, minus some. The sample records about 270,000 clones, roughly 86% being singletons. Input material: peripheral blood. The receptors shown here come from a woman at least 80 years old with COVID-19, enrolled during active disease.

V and J are TRBV10-2 and TRBJ1-1; D uncertain. The germline gives CDR1 WSHSY, CDR2 SAAADI. The CDR3 contains 12 residues. V was shortened by 3 bases and J by 7 bases, with 9 bases between the two germline ends. The DNA of the CDR3 is TGCGCCAGCAGTGACCTTGACAATGAAGCTTTCTTT. Translating gives CASSDLDNEAFF.

The rearrangement uses TRBV3-1 (or the pseudogene TRBV3-2) and TRBJ1-2; D is perhaps TRBD1 (5 bases). The germline V gene has CDR1 LGHDT and CDR2 YNNKEL (reference sequence). The CDR3 is 15 amino acids. V gave up 4 bases and J gave up 4 bases, with 16 bases separating them. CDR3 sequence reads: CASSLRNRFTYGYTF. For the CDR3, the DNA is TGTGCCAGCAGCCTGAGGAACAGGTTCACCTATGGCTACACCTTC.